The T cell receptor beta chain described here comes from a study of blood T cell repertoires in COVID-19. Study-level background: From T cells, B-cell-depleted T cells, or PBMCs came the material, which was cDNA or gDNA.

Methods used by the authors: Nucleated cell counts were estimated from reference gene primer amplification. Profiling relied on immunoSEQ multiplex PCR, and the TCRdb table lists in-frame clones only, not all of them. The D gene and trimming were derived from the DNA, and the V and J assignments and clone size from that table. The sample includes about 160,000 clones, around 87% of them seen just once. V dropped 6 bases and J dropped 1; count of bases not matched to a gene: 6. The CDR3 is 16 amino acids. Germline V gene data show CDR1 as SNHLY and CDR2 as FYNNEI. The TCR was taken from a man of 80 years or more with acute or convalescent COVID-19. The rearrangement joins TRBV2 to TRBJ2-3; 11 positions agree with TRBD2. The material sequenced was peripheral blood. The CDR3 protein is CASRCTSGSCTDTQYF. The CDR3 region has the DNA TGTGCCAGCAGATGCACTAGCGGGAGCTGCACAGATACGCAGTATTTT.